This TCR beta chain was observed in a study of T cell responses to AZD1222 COVID-19 vaccine. As regards this clone: What it recognizes is unknown.

The V end lost 11 bases, the J end lost 2 bases, and 22 bases lay between the germline ends. The CDR3 spans 15 residues. The germline V gene encodes CDR1 MNHEY and CDR2 SVGAGI. Here immunoSEQ multiplex PCR was the method, and the copy in TCRdb shows in-frame clones only, minus some. The repertoire has tens of thousands of clones, around 90% of them found once; the top ten carry 24%. Study-level points and caveats: Clonal diversity was possibly underestimated; the donors were predominantly white British and more often female. Spike as a whole was targeted by vaccine-associated CD4 TCRs, dominant at 160-218 and 743-854.

This receptor was obtained from an adult in good health. The V gene is TRBV6-5, the J gene TRBJ2-7; a weak D match, TRBD2 (6 bases). The sequencing used peripheral blood, collected on day 0 of AZD1222 vaccination. This chain's CDR3 is CAGDFGMGGAYEQYF. The CDR3 region has the DNA TGTGCCGGCGACTTCGGGATGGGGGGAGCCTACGAGCAGTACTTC.